A single sample gave rise to the 20 T cell receptor beta chains below, sequenced in a study of T cell responses to AZD1222 COVID-19 vaccine. The protocol was immunoSEQ multiplex PCR, while the TCRdb copy is restricted to in-frame clones and leaves out a portion. In the table there are about 110,000 clones, 85% to 90% of which are singletons. The specimen comprised peripheral blood, sampled 28 days after the second AZD1222 dose. The receptors derive from an adult who received the AZD1222 COVID-19 vaccine.

The J gene is TRBJ1-3, the V gene TRBV16; the D gene is possibly TRBD1 (5 bases). This CDR3 spans 16 amino acids. From germline, CDR1 is KGHSY and CDR2 FQNENV. V lost 4 bases to trimming and J lost 0 bases, with 13 bases between them. This CDR3 reads CASSRGTLASGNTIYF. The DNA of the CDR3 is TGTGCCAGCAGCCGCGGGACGTTAGCCTCTGGAAACACCATATATTTT.

This chain connects TRBV28 to TRBJ1-1; D call uncertain. In germline, CDR1 is MDHEN, CDR2 SYDVKM. The CDR3 has 14 amino acids. V lost 6 bases to trimming and J lost 0 bases, with 11 bases between them. The CDR3 protein is CASSNLIMNTEAFF. The CDR3 coding sequence is TGTGCCAGCAGCAATCTCATTATGAACACTGAAGCTTTCTTT.

The chain combines TRBV28 with TRBJ2-5, with unresolved D. The CDR3 covers 13 residues. Germline CDR1 MDHEN, CDR2 SYDVKM. Trimming removed 5 bases at V and 5 bases at J, with 12 bases between. CDR3 region: CASSNDNEETQYF. In DNA, the CDR3 is TGTGCCAGCAGTAACGACAATGAGGAGACCCAGTACTTC.

This clone has only one observation. The genes are TRBV5-8 and TRBJ1-3; 8 bases align to TRBD1. V gave up 3 bases and J gave up 3 bases; unmatched junction bases: 2. Germline CDR1 SGHTS, CDR2 YDEGEE. The CDR3 sequence is 14 residues long. In nucleotides, the CDR3 is TGTGCCAGCAGCTCGACAGGGGTTGGAAACACCATATATTTT. Its protein is CASSSTGVGNTIYF.

Comment on this clone: This sample includes further DNA sequences coding for the same CDR3. V usage is TRBV5-1 and J usage is TRBJ1-4; D gene unclear. The germline CDR1 and CDR2 sequences are SGHRS and YFSETQ. Trimming took off 4 bases at V and 0 bases at J, with 10 bases between the two ends. The CDR3 is made up of 15 amino acids. The DNA of the CDR3 is TGCGCCAGCAGCCTGGAAGGAGCAACTAATGAAAAACTGTTTTTT. This gives the protein CASSLEGATNEKLFF.

V and J are TRBV7-9 and TRBJ2-1; D may be TRBD1 or TRBD2 (6 bases each). V shed 5 bases and J shed 10 bases, with 15 bases lying between them. The CDR3 runs to 13 residues. CDR1 and CDR2 (germline): SEHNR, FQNEAQ (reference sequence). CDR3 amino acids: CASSLLGGYEQFF. CDR3 coding DNA: TGTGCCAGCAGCCTCCTCGGGGGCTACGAGCAGTTCTTC. The full variable domain, in which reference TRBV7-9 and TRBJ2-1 provide the parts outside the CDR3, is DTGVSQNPRHKITKRGQNVTFRCDPISEHNRLYWYRQTLGQGPEFLTYFQNEAQLEKSRLLSDRFSAERPKGSFSTLEIQRTEQGDSAMYLCASSLLGGYEQFFGPGTRLTVL.

This chain joins TRBV27 and TRBJ1-2; 7 positions match TRBD1. The V gene's germline CDR1 is MNHEY and CDR2 SMNVEV (reference sequence). The CDR3 loop spans 15 amino acids. The trim removed 3 bases at V and 4 bases at J, leaving 8 bases unmatched. The CDR3 spells CASSLGYRGLYGYTF. CDR3 DNA sequence: TGTGCCAGCAGTTTGGGTTACAGGGGACTCTATGGCTACACCTTC.

There are many counts of this clone. The gene calls are TRBV11-3 and TRBJ1-2; a weak D match, TRBD1 (6 bases). The V end was cut by 5 bases, the J end by 4 bases, with 11 bases between. The CDR3 is 13 residues long. Germline loops: CDR1 SGHNT, CDR2 YENEEA. The CDR3 DNA is TGTGCCAGCAGCCCAGGGGTGGTCTATGGCTACACCTTC. This gives the protein CASSPGVVYGYTF.

V usage is TRBV19 and J usage is TRBJ2-7; D remains ambiguous. Looked up from germline, CDR1 is LNHDA and CDR2 is SQIVND (reference sequence). The CDR3 has 15 residues. V lost 0 bases, J lost 4 bases, and 13 bases lay in between. Here the CDR3 DNA reads TGTGCCAGTAGTATAGAGTCCGGTGTCGGGTACGAGCAGTACTTC. As protein: CASSIESGVGYEQYF.

This chain joins TRBV11-3 and TRBJ2-1, with D unresolved. V dropped 5 bases and J dropped 4 bases, with 12 bases sitting between them. Germline V lookup: CDR1 SGHNT, CDR2 YENEEA. CDR3 size: 14 residues. The CDR3 spells CASSPSSLYNEQFF. The CDR3 nucleotides read TGTGCCAGCAGCCCAAGTAGTTTATACAATGAGCAGTTCTTC.

Worth noting for this clone: This specimen includes other DNA sequences encoding the same CDR3. The gene calls are TRBV28 and TRBJ1-1; D gene ambiguous. The V gene's germline CDR1 is MDHEN and CDR2 SYDVKM. The CDR3 sequence is 10 residues long. Trimming took off 6 bases at V and 5 bases at J, with 4 bases between the two ends. The CDR3 nucleotides are TGTGCCAGCAGGGGGACTGAAGCTTTCTTT. Amino acid sequence: CASRGTEAFF.

This chain connects TRBV19 to TRBJ2-1; D might be TRBD2 (6 bases). The CDR3 is 16 residues long. Germline V lookup: CDR1 LNHDA, CDR2 SQIVND (reference sequence). The germline V and J ends were trimmed by 7 bases and 3 bases, with 19 bases remaining between them. Here the CDR3 reads CASNVAGTPIYNEQFF. CDR3 bases: TGTGCCAGTAACGTCGCCGGGACTCCTATCTACAATGAGCAGTTCTTC.

The chain has TRBV5-1 and TRBJ1-1; the D gene is possibly TRBD1 (6 bases). Germline V gene sequence: CDR1 SGHRS, CDR2 YFSETQ. This CDR3 contains 14 residues. Trimming pared 0 bases from V and 1 base from J, leaving 7 bases between. CDR3 loop: CASSLAQGNTEAFF. The CDR3 DNA follows: TGCGCCAGCAGCTTGGCACAGGGGAACACTGAAGCTTTCTTT. Full variable domain (outside the CDR3, taken from reference TRBV5-1 and TRBJ1-1): KAGVTQTPRYLIKTRGQQVTLSCSPISGHRSVSWYQQTPGQGLQFLFEYFSETQRNKGNFPGRFSGRQFSNSRSEMNVSTLELGDSALYLCASSLAQGNTEAFFGQGTRLTVV.

V usage is TRBV14 and J usage is TRBJ1-2, with 7 bases lining up with TRBD1. From germline, CDR1 is SGHDN and CDR2 FVKESK. With 0 bases clipped from V and 8 bases from J, the junction kept 9 bases outside the gene matches. This CDR3 is 15 amino acids long. The CDR3: CASSQDQTGNRGYTF. The CDR3 nucleotides read TGTGCCAGCAGCCAAGATCAGACAGGGAATCGCGGCTACACCTTC.

V gene TRBV7-9 combines with J gene TRBJ1-2; TRBD1 aligns across 11 bases. Germline trimming cut 1 base from V and 8 bases from J; bases unmatched to any gene: 3. CDR1 is SEHNR and CDR2 is FQNEAQ in the germline V gene (reference sequence). The CDR3 spans 14 residues. The DNA for the CDR3 is TGTGCCAGCAGCTTAGACGGACAGGGGGCAGGCTACACCTTC. Translating gives CASSLDGQGAGYTF.

This chain links TRBV29-1 with TRBJ2-7; D may match TRBD1 or TRBD2 (5 bases each). Trimming removed 4 bases from V and 7 bases from J, with 17 bases in between. This CDR3 region has 13 residues. From germline, CDR1 is SQVTM and CDR2 ANQGSEA. The CDR3 region has the DNA TGCAGCGTTGTGGGGACCCGGAACGGAGAGCAGTACTTC. Protein product: CSVVGTRNGEQYF.

The genes are TRBV3-1 (or the pseudogene TRBV3-2) and TRBJ2-2, with D unresolved. V shed 0 bases and J shed 0 bases, with 5 bases lying between them. The germline V gene encodes CDR1 LGHDT and CDR2 YNNKEL (reference sequence). CDR3 size: 15 residues. The CDR3 loop reads CASSQDETNTGELFF. The DNA for the CDR3 is TGTGCCAGCAGCCAAGATGAGACGAACACCGGGGAGCTGTTTTTT.

This clone was seen a few times. The chain employs TRBV19 and TRBJ1-1; D may be TRBD1 (6 bases). The V gene lost 6 bases and the J gene lost 1 base, with 18 bases spanning the gap. Per germline, CDR1 LNHDA and CDR2 SQIVND (reference sequence). The CDR3 is made up of 16 amino acids. CDR3 amino acids: CASSYFGQFGNTEAFF. The CDR3, as DNA: TGTGCCAGTAGCTACTTCGGACAGTTCGGGAACACTGAAGCTTTCTTT.

The CDR3 DNA sequence: TGTGCCAGCAGCCCCCAGCACTTAAGCAATGAGCAGTTCTTC. It codes for CASSPQHLSNEQFF. V and J are TRBV13 and TRBJ2-1; D is uncertain. Deletions cut 5 bases from V and 6 bases from J, with 14 bases between. The CDR3 has 14 amino acids. Germline CDR1 PRHDT, CDR2 FYEKMQ (reference sequence).

This chain joins TRBV18 and TRBJ2-1; 10 bases line up with TRBD2. Germline V lookup: CDR1 KGHSH, CDR2 LQKENI. CDR3 length: 17 residues. Germline trimming cut 2 bases from V and 9 bases from J; bases unmatched to any gene: 13. The CDR3 loop is CASSPKGWASGSFEQFF. CDR3 nucleotides: TGTGCCAGCTCACCAAAGGGGTGGGCTAGCGGGAGCTTTGAGCAGTTCTTC.